This T cell receptor (beta chain) appears in the sequencing data of a study of cytomegalovirus exposure and HLA in healthy donors. Germline V CDR1 and CDR2: KGHSH, LQKENI. This CDR3 spans 16 amino acids. Trimming removed 0 bases from V and 3 bases from J; junction bases left unmatched: 4. Amplification used 60 Vbeta primers and 13 Jbeta primers. Sequenced by immunoSEQ multiplex PCR; TCRdb stores in-frame clones only, minus some. The table shows around 200,000 clones, with around 86% occurring only once. The sequenced sample was PBMCs. The V call is TRBV18, the J call TRBJ2-4; 8 nucleotides align to TRBD2. This receptor was identified in a man in his fifties in good health and CMV-seronegative. This chain's CDR3 is CASSPPGLAGKNIQYF. Here the CDR3 DNA reads TGTGCCAGCTCACCACCCGGACTAGCTGGCAAAAACATTCAGTACTTC.